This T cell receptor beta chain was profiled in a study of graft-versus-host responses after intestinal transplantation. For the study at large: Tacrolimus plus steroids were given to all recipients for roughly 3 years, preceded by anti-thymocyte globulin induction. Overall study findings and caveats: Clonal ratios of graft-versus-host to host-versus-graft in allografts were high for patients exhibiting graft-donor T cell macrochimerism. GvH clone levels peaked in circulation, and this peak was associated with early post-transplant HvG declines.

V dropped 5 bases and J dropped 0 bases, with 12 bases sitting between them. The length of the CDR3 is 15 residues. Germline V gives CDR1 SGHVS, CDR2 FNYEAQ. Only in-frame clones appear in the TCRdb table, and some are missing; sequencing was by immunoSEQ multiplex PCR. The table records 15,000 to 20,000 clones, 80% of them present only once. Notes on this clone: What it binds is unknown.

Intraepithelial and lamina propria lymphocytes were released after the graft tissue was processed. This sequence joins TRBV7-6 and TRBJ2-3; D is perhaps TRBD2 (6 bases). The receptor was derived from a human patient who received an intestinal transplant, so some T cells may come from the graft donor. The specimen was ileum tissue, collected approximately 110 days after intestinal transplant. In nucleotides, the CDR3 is TGTGCCAGCAGCCCCGGCGGGGCCAGCACAGATACGCAGTATTTT. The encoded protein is CASSPGGASTDTQYF.